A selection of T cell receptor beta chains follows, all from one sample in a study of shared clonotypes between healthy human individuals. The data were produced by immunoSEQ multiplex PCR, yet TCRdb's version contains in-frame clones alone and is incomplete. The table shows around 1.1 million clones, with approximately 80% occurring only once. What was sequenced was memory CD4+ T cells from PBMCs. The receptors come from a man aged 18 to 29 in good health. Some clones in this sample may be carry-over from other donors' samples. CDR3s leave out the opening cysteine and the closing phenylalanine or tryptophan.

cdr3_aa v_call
ASSSRGGVDYGYT TRBV28
ASTDSYSNQPQH TRBV19
ASSYGQGRNTIY TRBV5-8
ASSLARGQLGGYT TRBV5-1
ASSSARDYGYT TRBV6-5
SASTGGEQY TRBV20-1
ASSPSASGRARGELF TRBV7-3
ASSPLEGEGTQY TRBV5-1
ASSALLGSGANVLT TRBV28
ASSRPVSANEKLF TRBV6-1
ASSVFTYEQY TRBV2
ASSEGTSGSNEQF TRBV6-1
ASSLQGAETQY TRBV9
ASRTARGGVDQPQH TRBV28
SGGGAGLSYNEQF TRBV29-1
ASSESVGLAQF TRBV9
ASSPGPLGGDTQY TRBV5-4
ASWGAGTTQY TRBV2
ASSPRTSGQF TRBV28
ASSPSGIGFYEQY TRBV6-1